Described below is a single TCR beta chain sequence and its context. The antigen is undetermined. V was trimmed by 6 bases and J by 3 bases, leaving 17 bases between them. This CDR3 has 15 amino acids. Germline-derived CDR1 and CDR2 are LNHDA and SQIVND (reference sequence). This entry is derived from a study of vaccination effects on CD4 cells after COVID-19. Looking at the study overall: The cohort was immunized with two doses of either the BNT162b2 or mRNA-1273 vaccine.

Clones were read by immunoSEQ multiplex PCR, and TCRdb kept only the in-frame ones, dropping some. The table records approximately 31,000 clones, 70% of them present only once. Once cultured for about 9 days, the cells underwent separation to obtain CD4+ T cells. The sample here was CD4+ T cells from PBMCs cultured without peptide, taken before COVID-19 vaccination. The V call is TRBV19, the J call TRBJ1-1; a weak D match, TRBD1 (6 bases). The receptor's source is a human donor who received a COVID-19 vaccine. CDR3 sequence: CASRDGGGSYTEAFF. The CDR3 nucleotides are TGTGCCAGTAGAGATGGGGGCGGGTCTTACACTGAAGCTTTCTTT.